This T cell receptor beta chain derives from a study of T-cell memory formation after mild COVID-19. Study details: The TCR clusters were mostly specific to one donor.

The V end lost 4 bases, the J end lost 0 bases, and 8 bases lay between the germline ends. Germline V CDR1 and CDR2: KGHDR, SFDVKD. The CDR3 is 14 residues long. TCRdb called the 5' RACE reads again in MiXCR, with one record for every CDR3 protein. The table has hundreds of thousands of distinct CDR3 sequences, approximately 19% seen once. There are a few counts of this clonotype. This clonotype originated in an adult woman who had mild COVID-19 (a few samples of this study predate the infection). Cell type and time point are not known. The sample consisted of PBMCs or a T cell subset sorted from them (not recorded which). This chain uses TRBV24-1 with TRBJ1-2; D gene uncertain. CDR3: CATSEGSTNYGYTF. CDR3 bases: TGTGCCACCAGTGAGGGCAGTACTAACTATGGCTACACCTTC.